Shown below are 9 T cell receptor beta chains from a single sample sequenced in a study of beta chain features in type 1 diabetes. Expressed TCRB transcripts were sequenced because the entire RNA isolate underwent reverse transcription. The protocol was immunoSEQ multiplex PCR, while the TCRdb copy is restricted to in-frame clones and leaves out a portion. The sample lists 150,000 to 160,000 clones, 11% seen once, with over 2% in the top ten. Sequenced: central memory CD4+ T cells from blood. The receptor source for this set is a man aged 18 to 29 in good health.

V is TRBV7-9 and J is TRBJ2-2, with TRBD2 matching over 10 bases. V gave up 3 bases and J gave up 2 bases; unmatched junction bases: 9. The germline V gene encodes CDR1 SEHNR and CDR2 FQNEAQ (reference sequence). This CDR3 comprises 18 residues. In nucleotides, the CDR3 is TGTGCCAGCAGCTTTCAACTAACTAGCGGGGTAAACACCGGGGAGCTGTTTTTT. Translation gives CASSFQLTSGVNTGELFF.

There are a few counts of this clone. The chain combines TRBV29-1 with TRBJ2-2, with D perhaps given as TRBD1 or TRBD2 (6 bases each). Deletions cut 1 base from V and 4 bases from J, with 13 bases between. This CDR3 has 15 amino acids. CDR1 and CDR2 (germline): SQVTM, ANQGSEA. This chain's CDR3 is CSVEGVGGGTGELFF. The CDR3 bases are TGCAGCGTTGAAGGCGTAGGGGGAGGCACCGGGGAGCTGTTTTTT.

CDR3 residues: CASSLKARGEQYF. For the CDR3, the DNA is TGTGCCAGCAGCTTAAAGGCCCGGGGCGAGCAGTACTTC. The chain links TRBV7-3 to TRBJ2-7; D is perhaps TRBD2 (5 bases). In germline, CDR1 is SGHTA, CDR2 FQGTGA. V was pared by 1 base and J by 6 bases, with 10 bases between. The CDR3 is 13 residues long.

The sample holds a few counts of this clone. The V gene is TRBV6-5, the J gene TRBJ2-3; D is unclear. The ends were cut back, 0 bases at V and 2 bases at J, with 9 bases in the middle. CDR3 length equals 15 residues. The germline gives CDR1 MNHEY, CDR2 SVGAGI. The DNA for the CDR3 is TGTGCCAGCAGTTACTCTGAAACAAACACAGATACGCAGTATTTT. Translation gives CASSYSETNTDTQYF.

CDR3 sequence: CASSLKLAGGFSTDTQYF. In DNA, the CDR3 is TGTGCCAGCAGCTTAAAACTAGCGGGGGGATTTAGCACAGATACGCAGTATTTT. The gene calls are TRBV13 and TRBJ2-3; 12 nucleotides line up with TRBD2. CDR3 length: 18 residues. Trimming removed 2 bases from V and 0 bases from J; junction bases left unmatched: 6. Germline V gene data show CDR1 as PRHDT and CDR2 as FYEKMQ (reference sequence). Combining the CDR3 with reference TRBV13 and TRBJ2-3 gives the whole variable domain AAGVIQSPRHLIKEKRETATLKCYPIPRHDTVYWYQQGPGQDPQFLISFYEKMQSDKGSIPDRFSAQQFSDYHSELNMSSLELGDSALYFCASSLKLAGGFSTDTQYFGPGTRLTVL.

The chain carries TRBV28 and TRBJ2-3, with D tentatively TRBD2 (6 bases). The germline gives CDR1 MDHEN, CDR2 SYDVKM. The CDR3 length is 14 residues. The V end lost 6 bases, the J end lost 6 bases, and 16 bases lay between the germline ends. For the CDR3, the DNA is TGTGCCAGCAGATCTACCGGGACTTCGGATACGCAGTATTTT. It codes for CASRSTGTSDTQYF.

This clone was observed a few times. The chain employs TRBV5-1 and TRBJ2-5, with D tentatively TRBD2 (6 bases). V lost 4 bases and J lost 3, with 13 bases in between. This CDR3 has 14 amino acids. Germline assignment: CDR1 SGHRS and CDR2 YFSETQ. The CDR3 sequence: CASSGGTQKETQYF. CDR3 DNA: TGCGCCAGCAGCGGGGGGACTCAAAAAGAGACCCAGTACTTC.

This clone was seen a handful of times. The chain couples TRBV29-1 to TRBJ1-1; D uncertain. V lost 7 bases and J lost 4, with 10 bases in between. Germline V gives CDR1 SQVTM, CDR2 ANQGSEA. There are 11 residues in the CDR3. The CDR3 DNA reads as TGCAGCGCCTACGAGGCCACTGAAGCTTTCTTT. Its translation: CSAYEATEAFF.

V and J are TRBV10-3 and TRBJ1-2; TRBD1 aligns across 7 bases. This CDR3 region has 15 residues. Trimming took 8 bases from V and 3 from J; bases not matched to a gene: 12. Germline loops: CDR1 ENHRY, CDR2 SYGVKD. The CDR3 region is CAIPREQGGDYGYTF. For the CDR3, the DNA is TGTGCCATCCCACGGGAGCAGGGGGGAGACTATGGCTACACCTTC.